This passage covers 32 T cell receptor beta chains from one sample sequenced in a study of cytotoxic CD8 clonotypes in ibrutinib-treated CLL. TCRdb keeps only in-frame clones here, not all; method: immunoSEQ multiplex PCR. The sample yields 35,000 to 40,000 clones, 55% to 75% seen once. The sample consisted of PBMCs, taken at disease progression, from a patient treated with ibrutinib. The source is a human donor with chronic lymphocytic leukemia.

The chain uses TRBV5-1 and TRBJ2-7, with 8 bases aligning to TRBD2. Germline assignment: CDR1 SGHRS and CDR2 YFSETQ. The CDR3 runs to 15 residues. J gave up 6 bases and V 3 bases, and 11 bases lay outside the gene matches. This CDR3 reads CASSSSGTRVGEQYF. CDR3 nucleotides: TGCGCCAGCAGCTCCTCCGGGACTAGGGTTGGCGAGCAGTACTTC.

The rearrangement uses TRBV5-1 and TRBJ2-2, with 8 positions matching TRBD2. The CDR3 is 17 residues long. Germline loops: CDR1 SGHRS, CDR2 YFSETQ. J lost 2 bases, V lost 0 bases, and 6 bases had no gene match. The CDR3 spells CASSLDAGGLNTGELFF. The CDR3 nucleotides read TGCGCCAGCAGCTTGGATGCGGGGGGCCTTAACACCGGGGAGCTGTTTTTT. Full variable domain (remainder filled in from reference TRBV5-1 and TRBJ2-2): KAGVTQTPRYLIKTRGQQVTLSCSPISGHRSVSWYQQTPGQGLQFLFEYFSETQRNKGNFPGRFSGRQFSNSRSEMNVSTLELGDSALYLCASSLDAGGLNTGELFFGEGSRLTVL.

The chain uses TRBV27 and TRBJ2-7; D is ambiguous. V gave up 10 bases and J gave up 0 bases, with 7 bases separating them. The CDR3 covers 11 residues. CDR1 is MNHEY and CDR2 is SMNVEV in the germline V gene (reference sequence). CDR3 in DNA: TGTGCCACGCGCAGCTCCTACGAGCAGTACTTC. Its translation is CATRSSYEQYF.

The V gene is TRBV19, the J gene TRBJ1-2, with D possibly being TRBD1 (5 bases). With 4 bases removed from V and 8 bases from J, the gap between germline ends came to 20 bases. This CDR3 has 15 residues. The germline gives CDR1 LNHDA, CDR2 SQIVND (reference sequence). CDR3 sequence reads: CASSTQTAPVEGYTF. The CDR3 DNA reads as TGTGCCAGTAGTACGCAGACAGCCCCGGTCGAGGGCTACACCTTC.

V and J are TRBV9 and TRBJ2-7; maybe TRBD2 (5 bases). V was pared by 0 bases and J by 4 bases, with 14 bases between. This CDR3 is 15 amino acids long. Germline V gene data show CDR1 as SGDLS and CDR2 as YYNGEE. CDR3 sequence (DNA): TGTGCCAGCAGCGTAGAGAGCGGAGGCACTTACGAGCAGTACTTC. Protein sequence: CASSVESGGTYEQYF.

V gene TRBV5-1 combines with J gene TRBJ1-2; D not resolved. Germline-derived CDR1 and CDR2 are SGHRS and YFSETQ. The CDR3 is 13 amino acids. V was pared by 3 bases and J by 4 bases, with 10 bases between. This CDR3 reads CASSYQSRYGYTF. The CDR3 DNA reads as TGCGCCAGCAGCTACCAGAGCCGCTATGGCTACACCTTC.

The V gene is TRBV6-5, the J gene TRBJ1-1; TRBD1 might be the D (5 bases). CDR1 and CDR2 (germline): MNHEY, SVGAGI. V was clipped by 7 bases and J by 5 bases, with 20 bases between them. CDR3 length equals 15 residues. CDR3 residues: CASIDQREGRTEAFF. Here the CDR3 DNA reads TGTGCCAGCATCGACCAGAGGGAGGGGCGAACTGAAGCTTTCTTT.

This chain uses TRBV6-6 with TRBJ2-7; 9 bases are a match to TRBD2. The germline V gene has CDR1 MNHNY and CDR2 SVGAGI (reference sequence). The CDR3 runs to 16 residues. Germline trimming cut 4 bases from V and 4 bases from J; bases unmatched to any gene: 11. The CDR3 DNA is TGTGCCAGCAGTTCCATCACCGGGACTAGCTTATACGAGCAGTACTTC. This sequence encodes CASSSITGTSLYEQYF.

The genes are TRBV6-5 and TRBJ2-2; D is ambiguous. This CDR3 has 12 amino acids. Germline loops: CDR1 MNHEY, CDR2 SVGAGI. The ends were cut back, 6 bases at V and 2 bases at J, with 4 bases in the middle. In DNA form, the CDR3 reads TGTGCCAGCAGGAGAAACACCGGGGAGCTGTTTTTT. Amino acid sequence: CASRRNTGELFF.

This chain connects TRBV27 to TRBJ2-3; D is unclear. V dropped 5 bases and J dropped 2 bases, with 20 bases sitting between them. The germline V gene has CDR1 MNHEY and CDR2 SMNVEV (reference sequence). The CDR3 contains 17 residues. CDR3 nucleotide sequence: TGTGCCAGCAGTCTACGACGCACCACTACAAACACAGATACGCAGTATTTT. Its protein product is CASSLRRTTTNTDTQYF.

This clone was observed a few times. This rearrangement joins TRBV18 to TRBJ1-6; no reliable D call. The ends were cut back, 6 bases at V and 2 bases at J, with 5 bases in the middle. Germline V gene data show CDR1 as KGHSH and CDR2 as LQKENI. The CDR3 covers 13 residues. CDR3 DNA sequence: TGTGCCAGCTCCCCAGCCTATAATTCACCCCTCCACTTT. As protein: CASSPAYNSPLHF.

This rearrangement joins TRBV7-2 to TRBJ2-7; D remains unclear. Germline V gives CDR1 SGHTA, CDR2 FQGNSA. With 0 bases removed from V and 3 bases from J, the gap between germline ends came to 9 bases. CDR3 length equals 14 residues. CDR3 sequence reads: CASSLAPPVYEQYF. Here the CDR3 DNA reads TGTGCCAGCAGCTTAGCGCCGCCAGTCTACGAGCAGTACTTC.

This chain connects TRBV5-4 to TRBJ2-5, with D unresolved. Germline V CDR1 and CDR2: SGHNT, YYREEE (reference sequence). This CDR3 is built from 12 residues. Trimming removed 4 bases from V and 5 bases from J, with 9 bases in between. CDR3 region: CASSRNWETQYF. The CDR3 DNA sequence: TGTGCCAGCAGCAGGAATTGGGAGACCCAGTACTTC.

Regarding this clone: An end of the junction does not agree with germline; a read error may underlie this. The chain combines TRBV4-1 with TRBJ2-1; 9 nucleotides match TRBD2. Germline lookup yields CDR1 MGHRA and CDR2 YSYEKL. This CDR3 has 15 residues. The CDR3 coding sequence is TGCGCCAGCAGCGAAGAGCGGGGGGTCTACAATGAGCAGTTCTTC. This translates into CASSEERGVYNEQFF.

This clone was counted a few times. V is TRBV6-5 and J is TRBJ2-7; no clear D. V was clipped by 2 bases and J by 6 bases, with 2 bases between them. Germline lookup yields CDR1 MNHEY and CDR2 SVGAGI. This CDR3 has 10 residues. The CDR3 protein is CASSYPEQYF. In DNA form, the CDR3 reads TGTGCCAGCAGTTACCCCGAGCAGTACTTC.

The V gene is TRBV2, the J gene TRBJ1-3; D is possibly TRBD1 (6 bases). Per germline, CDR1 SNHLY and CDR2 FYNNEI. V lost 3 bases, J lost 7 bases, and 10 bases lay in between. The CDR3 runs 13 residues. CDR3 sequence (DNA): TGTGCCAGCAGTGAGGAGGGGGGCAACACCATATATTTT. This gives the protein CASSEEGGNTIYF.

The gene calls are TRBV5-1 and TRBJ1-6, with D uncertain. Between the trimmed V and J ends, which lost 0 bases and 7 bases, there was a span of 11 bases. Per the germline V gene, CDR1 is SGHRS and CDR2 is YFSETQ. The CDR3 sequence is 15 residues long. CDR3 bases: TGCGCCAGCAGCTTGGGCCAGGCTTCAAATTCACCCCTCCACTTT. It codes for CASSLGQASNSPLHF.

The chain is built from TRBV28 and TRBJ2-2, with TRBD2 as a possible D gene (6 bases). The CDR3 has 14 residues. Germline CDR1 reads MDHEN; CDR2 reads SYDVKM. V was shortened by 10 bases and J by 6 bases, with 18 bases between the two germline ends. The chain's CDR3 is CATGREPRPGELFF. The CDR3 DNA is TGTGCCACCGGACGGGAGCCACGTCCCGGGGAGCTGTTTTTT.

V usage is TRBV14 and J usage is TRBJ2-3; TRBD1 or TRBD2 may be the D gene (5 bases each). The CDR3 contains 18 residues. From germline, CDR1 is SGHDN and CDR2 FVKESK. Trimming cost V 3 bases and J 11 bases, with 30 bases left between them. Here the CDR3 reads CASSHERGPGTSHVGQYF. The CDR3 DNA sequence: TGTGCCAGCAGCCATGAGAGGGGCCCCGGGACCTCGCATGTAGGGCAGTATTTT. Supplemented by reference TRBV14 and TRBJ2-3, the full variable domain reads EAGVTQFPSHSVIEKGQTVTLRCDPISGHDNLYWYRRVMGKEIKFLLHFVKESKQDESGMPNNRFLAERTGGTYSTLKVQPAELEDSGVYFCASSHERGPGTSHVGQYFGPGTRLTVL.

The chain combines TRBV7-6 with TRBJ2-6; the D gene is possibly TRBD1 (6 bases). The V end was cut by 5 bases, the J end by 0 bases, with 14 bases between. The length of the CDR3 is 17 residues. Germline V lookup: CDR1 SGHVS, CDR2 FNYEAQ. The DNA for the CDR3 is TGTGCCAGCAGCCAGACCGGGACAATCTCTGGGGCCAACGTCCTGACTTTC. Protein product: CASSQTGTISGANVLTF.

This chain uses TRBV23-1 with TRBJ1-2, with D maybe TRBD1 (5 bases). TRBV23-1 is an ORF, and what it does is uncertain. V was pared by 3 bases and J by 2 bases, with 10 bases between. This CDR3 is built from 14 residues. The CDR3 sequence: CASSQGGRNYGYTF. The CDR3 DNA sequence: TGCGCCAGCAGTCAGGGGGGTAGAAACTATGGCTACACCTTC.

The chain couples TRBV4-2 to TRBJ1-1; D is uncertain. Germline CDR1 and CDR2: LGHNA and YNFKEQ. V was pared by 0 bases and J by 0 bases, with 8 bases between. This CDR3 comprises 15 residues. DNA of the CDR3: TGTGCCAGCAGCCAAGAAGCTAGAATGAACACTGAAGCTTTCTTT. Amino acid sequence: CASSQEARMNTEAFF.

The chain is built from TRBV5-1 and TRBJ2-6; D is uncertain. There are 15 residues in the CDR3. V was clipped by 0 bases and J by 0 bases, with 4 bases between them. Germline V gene data show CDR1 as SGHRS and CDR2 as YFSETQ. CDR3 nucleotide sequence: TGCGCCAGCAGCTTGGGGATCTCTGGGGCCAACGTCCTGACTTTC. It codes for CASSLGISGANVLTF.

The genes are TRBV5-1 and TRBJ2-1; TRBD1 matches 8 bases. The CDR3 runs 15 residues. Germline V gene sequence: CDR1 SGHRS, CDR2 YFSETQ. Trimming at V came to 4 bases and at J to 7 bases, leaving 10 bases not matched to a gene. CDR3 in DNA: TGCGCCAGCAGCGCCGGGACAGGCCTCGGGAATGAGCAGTTCTTC. Its protein is CASSAGTGLGNEQFF. Full variable domain (outside the CDR3, taken from reference TRBV5-1 and TRBJ2-1): KAGVTQTPRYLIKTRGQQVTLSCSPISGHRSVSWYQQTPGQGLQFLFEYFSETQRNKGNFPGRFSGRQFSNSRSEMNVSTLELGDSALYLCASSAGTGLGNEQFFGPGTRLTVL.

V and J are TRBV20-1 and TRBJ2-1; no clear D. V was clipped by 1 base and J by 10 bases, with 8 bases between them. The CDR3 loop spans 11 amino acids. Per the germline V gene, CDR1 is DFQATT and CDR2 is SNEGSKA (reference sequence). As DNA, the CDR3 is TGCAGTGCTAGAGTTGCGTGGGAGCAGTTCTTC. As protein: CSARVAWEQFF.

The rearrangement joins TRBV5-1 to TRBJ2-3; 7 bases line up with TRBD2. CDR1 is SGHRS and CDR2 is YFSETQ in the germline V gene. The junction had 7 bases not matched to a gene; V was cut back by 0 bases and J by 6 bases. The CDR3 is 15 amino acids. CDR3 region: CASSLGGGSSDTQYF. CDR3 sequence (DNA): TGCGCCAGCAGCTTGGGAGGCGGGAGTTCGGATACGCAGTATTTT.

The J gene is TRBJ2-7, the V gene TRBV7-3; perhaps TRBD2 as D (5 bases). The length of the CDR3 is 13 residues. V lost 1 base to trimming and J lost 4 bases, with 8 bases between them. CDR1 is SGHTA and CDR2 is FQGTGA in the germline V gene. CDR3 sequence reads: CASSLSRDYEQYF. The DNA of the CDR3 is TGTGCCAGCAGCTTAAGCCGGGATTACGAGCAGTACTTC.

V and J are TRBV19 and TRBJ2-3; D gene uncertain. The germline V gene encodes CDR1 LNHDA and CDR2 SQIVND (reference sequence). Trimming took off 6 bases at V and 0 bases at J, with 7 bases between the two ends. This CDR3 contains 13 residues. CDR3 in amino acids: CASRVGSTDTQYF. In DNA form, the CDR3 reads TGTGCCAGTAGGGTGGGAAGCACAGATACGCAGTATTTT.

V usage is TRBV9 and J usage is TRBJ1-1, with a tentative D call TRBD1 (6 bases). The CDR3 consists of 16 residues. CDR1 and CDR2 (germline): SGDLS, YYNGEE. The V end lost 0 bases, the J end lost 1 base, and 13 bases lay between the germline ends. CDR3 protein: CASSVDGGQANTEAFF. The CDR3 coding sequence is TGTGCCAGCAGCGTAGACGGGGGGCAGGCGAACACTGAAGCTTTCTTT.

This chain joins TRBV5-1 and TRBJ2-7; TRBD2 agrees at 15 bases. Per the germline V gene, CDR1 is SGHRS and CDR2 is YFSETQ. The trim removed 5 bases at V and 3 bases at J, leaving 15 bases unmatched. The CDR3 loop spans 19 amino acids. The CDR3 DNA sequence: TGCGCCAGCAGTTCTTTAGGTGGGACTAGCGGGAGGCTAGACTACGAGCAGTACTTC. Protein product: CASSSLGGTSGRLDYEQYF.

This chain connects TRBV27 to TRBJ2-7; D uncertain. Trimming pared 3 bases from V and 2 bases from J, leaving 8 bases between. This CDR3 has 13 amino acids. Germline V lookup: CDR1 MNHEY, CDR2 SMNVEV (reference sequence). CDR3: CASSFKVPYEQYF. The CDR3 DNA is TGTGCCAGCAGTTTTAAGGTACCCTACGAGCAGTACTTC.

The chain has TRBV7-9 and TRBJ1-2; D is unclear. The V gene's germline CDR1 is SEHNR and CDR2 FQNEAQ (reference sequence). CDR3 length: 15 amino acids. V was pared by 6 bases and J by 4 bases, with 18 bases between. The chain's CDR3 is CASRGRTGKTYGYTF. CDR3 nucleotide sequence: TGTGCCAGCAGGGGCAGGACGGGGAAGACCTATGGCTACACCTTC.